The entry below gives a single T cell receptor (beta chain) sequence along with its context. The CDR3 length is 11 residues. Germline V CDR1 and CDR2: LGHNA, YNFKEQ. The ends were cut back, 1 base at V and 6 bases at J, with 3 bases in the middle. The data stem from a study of cytomegalovirus exposure and HLA in healthy donors. PCR was performed using 60 Vbeta and 13 Jbeta primers. The protocol was immunoSEQ multiplex PCR, while the TCRdb copy is restricted to in-frame clones and leaves out a portion. The sample lists 210,000 or so clones, over 75% occurring once. Sequencing was performed on PBMCs. The chain recombines TRBV4-2 with TRBJ1-1; no firm D call. This TCR came from a young man in good health and CMV-seronegative. The CDR3 protein is CASSQGPEAFF. CDR3 in DNA: TGTGCCAGCAGCCAAGGGCCTGAAGCTTTCTTT.